This TCR beta chain was sequenced in a study of identical twins. The CDR3 consists of 16 residues. V shed 2 bases and J 5 bases; nucleotides not matched to a gene: 10. Germline V gene lookup returns CDR1 SGHRS and CDR2 YFSETQ. A universal primer site arose from template switching, and cDNA bore unique molecular identifiers. TCRdb passed the 5' RACE reads through MiXCR, listing each CDR3 protein once. The sample holds 400,000 to 500,000 distinct CDR3 sequences; about 18% are singletons and the top ten take roughly 12%. In every case, the donor was a healthy Caucasian. Sequencing was carried out using naive T cells sorted from blood. The chain is built from TRBV5-1 and TRBJ1-1, with 9 positions matching TRBD1. The receptor was derived from a man aged 45-60 years in good health. CDR3 nucleotides: TGCGCCAGCAGCTTAGGCTGGGGACAGGGTGGTACTGAAGCTTTCTTT. Its translation: CASSLGWGQGGTEAFF.